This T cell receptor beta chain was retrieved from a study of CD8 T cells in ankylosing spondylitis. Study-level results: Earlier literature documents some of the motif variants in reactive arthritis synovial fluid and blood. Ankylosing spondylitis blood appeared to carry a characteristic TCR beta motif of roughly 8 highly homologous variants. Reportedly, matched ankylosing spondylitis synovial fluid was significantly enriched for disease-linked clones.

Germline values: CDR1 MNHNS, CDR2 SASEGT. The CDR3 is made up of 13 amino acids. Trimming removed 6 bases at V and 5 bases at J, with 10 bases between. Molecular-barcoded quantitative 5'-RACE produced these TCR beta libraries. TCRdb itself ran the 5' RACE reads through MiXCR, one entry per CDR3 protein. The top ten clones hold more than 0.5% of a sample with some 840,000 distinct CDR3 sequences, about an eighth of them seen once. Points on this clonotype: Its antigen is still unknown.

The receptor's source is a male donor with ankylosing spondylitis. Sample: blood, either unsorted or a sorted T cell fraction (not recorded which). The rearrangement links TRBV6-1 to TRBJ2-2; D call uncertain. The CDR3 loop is CASRSWGTGELFF. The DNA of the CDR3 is TGTGCCAGCAGATCTTGGGGAACCGGGGAGCTGTTTTTT.